These 32 T cell receptor beta chains came from one sample sequenced in a study of spatial heterogeneity in lung cancer. Time point meaning: sample taken at primary tumor resection. No cognate antigen is known for these TCRs. One entry per CDR3 protein, called by TCRdb with MiXCR from the 5' RACE reads. The sample lists 3,000 to 4,000 distinct CDR3 sequences; roughly a quarter were seen once. Overall study results and limits: The study found that expanded intratumoral alpha and beta TCR counts tracked tumor mutation counts.

Specimen: lung tumor tissue, collected at surgery. The receptor source for this set is a male donor with early-stage non-small cell lung cancer.

Concerning this clonotype itself: For a library built for alpha chains, this beta chain is a stray read; little rests on its size. The rearrangement joins TRBV29-1 to TRBJ2-7; D is perhaps TRBD2 (5 bases). V dropped 6 bases and J dropped 5 bases, with 11 bases sitting between them. The CDR3 contains 11 residues. Germline CDR1 and CDR2: SQVTM and ANQGSEA. The CDR3 DNA is TGCAGCGTCTGGGGAGACGACGAGCAGTACTTC. Translating gives CSVWGDDEQYF.

Comment on this clonotype: Because this beta chain is a stray read in a library intended to capture alpha chains, its abundance should not be given much weight. The chain employs TRBV11-3 and TRBJ2-7; D gene unclear. V was shortened by 1 base and J by 6 bases, with 7 bases between the two germline ends. The CDR3 has 12 amino acids. Looked up from germline, CDR1 is SGHNT and CDR2 is YENEEA. CDR3: CASSLGTSEQYF. CDR3 nucleotides: TGTGCCAGCAGCTTAGGGACCTCCGAGCAGTACTTC.

Concerning this clonotype: Here the CDR3 omits its conserved ending phenylalanine or tryptophan, so a read error is the likely source. Since the library was made to target alpha chains, this beta chain is a stray read and its abundance is not meaningful. The chain uses TRBV7-6 and TRBJ2-5; D possibly corresponds to TRBD1 (6 bases). The CDR3 sequence is 13 residues long. Looked up from germline, CDR1 is SGHVS and CDR2 is FNYEAQ. The V gene lost 5 bases and the J gene lost 1 base, with 8 bases spanning the gap. The CDR3 DNA is TGTGCCAGCAGCCGACAGGCCCAAGAGACCCAGTACTCC. The encoded protein is CASSRQAQETQYS.

A word on this clonotype: Within a library made for alpha chains, this beta chain is off target, and its count is uninformative. The chain links TRBV9 to TRBJ2-7; 7 bases map to TRBD2. CDR3 length: 15 amino acids. Per germline, CDR1 SGDLS and CDR2 YYNGEE. The trim removed 1 base at V and 0 bases at J, leaving 4 bases unmatched. Here the CDR3 DNA reads TGTGCCAGCAGCGTAAGCGGGACCTTCTCCTACGAGCAGTACTTC. Its translation is CASSVSGTFSYEQYF.

By share, this clonotype counts as medium-sized. This beta chain appears as a stray read in a library generated for alpha chains; its size is not informative. The J gene is TRBJ1-2, the V gene TRBV25-1, with 8 bases identical to TRBD1. CDR3 length: 12 residues. Germline V gene sequence: CDR1 MGHDK, CDR2 SYGVNS. Trimming took 3 bases from V and 6 from J; bases not matched to a gene: 0. For the CDR3, the DNA is TGTGCCAGCAGTGAGACAGGGGATGGCTACACCTTC. It yields the protein CASSETGDGYTF.

This clonotype is medium-sized in the sample. A library made for alpha chains picked up this beta chain off target, so its size means little. The V and J genes are TRBV3-1 and TRBJ2-4; the D gene is possibly TRBD2 (5 bases). The CDR3 extends over 19 amino acids. The germline gives CDR1 LGHDT, CDR2 YNNKEL (reference sequence). V was cut by 4 bases and J by 2 bases, with 24 bases left in between. The CDR3 spells CASSLPETALEVSKNIQYF. The CDR3 DNA is TGTGCCAGCAGCCTTCCTGAGACGGCCCTGGAGGTATCCAAAAACATTCAGTACTTC. Full variable domain (remainder filled in from reference TRBV3-1 and TRBJ2-4): DTAVSQTPKYLVTQMGNDKSIKCEQNLGHDTMYWYKQDSKKFLKIMFSYNNKELIINETVPNRFSPKSPDKAHLNLHINSLELGDSAVYFCASSLPETALEVSKNIQYFGAGTRLSVL.

On this clonotype: The library was built for alpha chains, so this beta chain is an off-target read and its size means little. This chain uses TRBV6-6 with TRBJ2-4; 8 positions match TRBD2. Germline V CDR1 and CDR2: MNHNY, SVGAGI (reference sequence). The CDR3 runs to 18 residues. J was trimmed by 2 bases and V by 7 bases; bases with no gene match: 16. CDR3 sequence (DNA): TGTGCCAGCATCCAACCCTTTCCAGCGGGAGAAACCAAAAACATTCAGTACTTC. Residues: CASIQPFPAGETKNIQYF.

About this clonotype: As an off-target read in a library built for alpha chains, this beta chain has a frequency of little significance. The chain couples TRBV12-3 or TRBV12-4 to TRBJ2-2, with a weak D call TRBD1 (5 bases). The V end lost 7 bases, the J end lost 5 bases, and 14 bases lay between the germline ends. The CDR3 extends over 14 amino acids. In DNA, the CDR3 is TGTGCCAGCATCCTGGATCCAGGGACCGGGGAGCTGTTTTTT. This codes for CASILDPGTGELFF.

This clonotype ranks as medium-sized (0.01 to 0.1%). This beta chain is off target for a library built for alpha chains, so its abundance means little. This chain connects TRBV9 to TRBJ1-4; 8 positions match TRBD1. CDR1 SGDLS and CDR2 YYNGEE come from the germline V gene. With V trimmed by 5 bases and J by 3 bases, 6 bases remained unmatched. The CDR3 runs 15 residues. CDR3 in amino acids: CASSTGGAANEKLFF. DNA for the CDR3: TGTGCCAGCAGTACAGGGGGTGCGGCTAATGAAAAACTGTTTTTT.

In this sample, this clonotype turned up once. Because the library targeted alpha chains, this beta chain is an off-target read whose size means little. This chain joins TRBV27 and TRBJ1-1; D perhaps matches TRBD1 (5 bases). The V end lost 4 bases, the J end lost 0 bases, and 15 bases lay between the germline ends. This CDR3 comprises 16 residues. Germline V gives CDR1 MNHEY, CDR2 SMNVEV (reference sequence). CDR3 protein: CASSSPAWGMNTEAFF. The CDR3 DNA is TGTGCCAGCAGTTCCCCGGCATGGGGGATGAACACTGAAGCTTTCTTT.

On this clonotype itself: This beta chain turned up in a library designed for alpha chains; as an off-target read, its abundance says little. The chain recombines TRBV11-1 with TRBJ2-3, with TRBD2 identical over 12 bases. Germline-derived CDR1 and CDR2 are SGHAT and FQDESV (reference sequence). With V trimmed by 5 bases and J by 4 bases, 10 bases remained unmatched. The CDR3 length is 17 residues. Written as DNA, the CDR3 is TGTGCCAGCAGCCCACCGACTAGCGGGAGCTCCGCAGATACGCAGTATTTT. Translation gives CASSPPTSGSSADTQYF.

Notes on this clonotype: As an off-target read in a library built for alpha chains, this beta chain has a frequency of little significance. The J gene is TRBJ2-7, the V gene TRBV12-5; a weak D match, TRBD1 (5 bases). The CDR3 length is 11 residues. CDR1 and CDR2 from the germline V gene are LGHNT and FRNRAP. Trimming shortened V by 5 bases and J by 12 bases, and 14 bases separated the two germline ends. In DNA form, the CDR3 reads TGTGCTAGTGGTCCGTTCGAAAGGGGGTACGTC. Protein sequence: CASGPFERGYV.

A remark on this clonotype: A library prepared for alpha chains yielded this beta chain as an off-target read; its size is of little meaning. The chain links TRBV12-3 or TRBV12-4 to TRBJ1-4, with 10 bases matching TRBD1. The CDR3 is 17 amino acids. Trimming cost V 3 bases and J 8 bases; bases outside gene matches: 12. The CDR3 DNA follows: TGTGCCAGCAGTTTTCAGACAGGGGGCCGGTCGCGGGAAAAACTGTTTTTT. Its protein product is CASSFQTGGRSREKLFF.

The sample holds many counts of this clonotype. This beta chain appears as a stray read in a library generated for alpha chains; its size is not informative. The CDR3 sequence: CASSLGAGHWFNTGELFF. The DNA of the CDR3 is TGTGCCAGCAGCTTAGGGGCAGGGCACTGGTTTAACACCGGGGAGCTGTTTTTT. This chain connects TRBV7-8 to TRBJ2-2; D is perhaps TRBD1 (5 bases). Germline V gene sequence: CDR1 SGHVS, CDR2 FQNEAQ. V lost 1 base, J lost 2 bases, and 17 bases lay in between. The length of the CDR3 is 18 residues.

This clonotype is classed as medium-sized. The library was built for alpha chains, so this beta chain is an off-target read and its size means little. The rearrangement uses TRBV12-3 or TRBV12-4 and TRBJ2-2; unclear D gene. Trimming shortened V by 10 bases and J by 1 base, and 19 bases separated the two germline ends. The CDR3 extends over 16 amino acids. DNA of the CDR3: TGTGCCACCTCTGACCCGTTTTTATTGAACACCGGGGAGCTGTTTTTT. This translates into CATSDPFLLNTGELFF.

Concerning this clonotype: Since it is a stray read in a library aimed at alpha chains, this beta chain has a size that is not meaningful. The chain combines TRBV7-9 with TRBJ1-2; D unclear. Trimming removed 5 bases at V and 4 bases at J, with 8 bases between. This CDR3 comprises 12 residues. Germline V CDR1 and CDR2: SEHNR, FQNEAQ (reference sequence). The CDR3 nucleotides read TGTGCCAGCAGCGGCCCCCGCTATGGCTACACCTTC. Translation: CASSGPRYGYTF.

With regard to this clonotype: Since the library was made to target alpha chains, this beta chain is a stray read and its abundance is not meaningful. V is TRBV12-3 or TRBV12-4 and J is TRBJ2-7, with D perhaps matching TRBD1 (6 bases). Trimming removed 2 bases at V and 2 bases at J, with 13 bases between. The CDR3 runs 15 residues. The CDR3 is CASSLLRTDPYEQYF. CDR3 DNA: TGTGCCAGCAGTTTACTTCGGACAGATCCCTACGAGCAGTACTTC.

This clonotype is termed medium-sized. Within a library made for alpha chains, this beta chain is off target, and its count is uninformative. This chain connects TRBV5-1 to TRBJ1-1, with D hard to call. The CDR3 totals 12 residues. Germline-derived CDR1 and CDR2 are SGHRS and YFSETQ. V dropped 4 bases and J dropped 5 bases, with 9 bases sitting between them. The DNA for the CDR3 is TGCGCCAGCAGCCCCCTTGGTACTGAAGCTTTCTTT. This translates into CASSPLGTEAFF.

This clonotype is labeled as medium-sized. In a library made to pick up alpha chains, this beta chain is a stray read with a size that means little. The chain has TRBV20-1 and TRBJ1-1; 12 bases are a match to TRBD1. Germline V gives CDR1 DFQATT, CDR2 SNEGSKA (reference sequence). The CDR3 runs 16 residues. Unmatched junction bases numbered 6, after V lost 4 bases and J lost 0 bases. The CDR3 reads CSAMGQGAYVNTEAFF. CDR3 sequence (DNA): TGCAGTGCTATGGGACAGGGGGCTTACGTGAACACTGAAGCTTTCTTT.

This clonotype counts as medium-sized. As an off-target read in a library built for alpha chains, this beta chain has a frequency of little significance. The genes are TRBV29-1 and TRBJ2-3; no clear D gene. The germline V and J ends were trimmed by 6 bases and 2 bases, with 9 bases remaining between them. Germline V gene data show CDR1 as SQVTM and CDR2 as ANQGSEA. The CDR3 runs 12 residues. In nucleotides, the CDR3 is TGCAGCGTAAAAACCTACACAGATACGCAGTATTTT. It codes for CSVKTYTDTQYF.

There are many counts of this clonotype. The library was prepared for alpha chains; this beta chain is a stray read, so its frequency means little. J is TRBJ2-3 and V is TRBV25-1, with D unresolved. The CDR3 is 13 residues long. Trimming stripped 4 bases from V and 0 bases from J, with 5 bases between. Germline values: CDR1 MGHDK, CDR2 SYGVNS. CDR3 nucleotides: TGTGCCAGCAGTGGCTTAAGCACAGATACGCAGTATTTT. Protein sequence: CASSGLSTDTQYF.

Details on this clonotype: This beta chain represents an off-target read in a library built for alpha chains; its size is of limited meaning. The CDR3 is CAWSTPDRTDTQYF. As DNA, the CDR3 is TGTGCCTGGAGTACACCCGACAGAACAGATACGCAGTATTTT. The chain recombines TRBV30 with TRBJ2-3, with D perhaps TRBD1 (5 bases). V gave up 2 bases and J gave up 3 bases, with 12 bases separating them. The CDR3 length is 14 residues. Germline V lookup: CDR1 GTSNPN, CDR2 SVGIG (reference sequence).

About this clonotype itself: This beta chain came through as a stray read in a library set up for alpha chains, and its size says little. The chain joins TRBV5-1 to TRBJ2-2; D uncertain. CDR1 is SGHRS and CDR2 is YFSETQ in the germline V gene. V lost 1 base and J 8 bases, leaving 6 bases between the germline ends. CDR3 length equals 12 residues. The CDR3 sequence is CASSLRLGELFF. CDR3 sequence (DNA): TGCGCCAGCAGCTTGCGATTAGGGGAGCTGTTTTTT.

This clonotype is medium-sized in the sample. Within a library made for alpha chains, this beta chain is off target, and its count is uninformative. The genes are TRBV6-1 and TRBJ1-2; D is uncertain. CDR3 length: 14 amino acids. Trimming removed 8 bases from V and 7 bases from J, with 20 bases in between. CDR1 MNHNS and CDR2 SASEGT come from the germline V gene. The CDR3 bases are TGTGCCAGCCTCATTCCCCTTGGAAGTGGTGGCTACACCTTC. This gives the protein CASLIPLGSGGYTF.

For this clonotype: A read error may account for a junction end that differs from germline. Within a library made for alpha chains, this beta chain is off target, and its count is uninformative. The chain has TRBV5-4 and TRBJ2-1; the D is unclear. The CDR3 is 11 amino acids. From germline, CDR1 is SGHNT and CDR2 YYREEE (reference sequence). CDR3 region: CASSSYNEQFF. CDR3 DNA: TGTGCCAGTAGCTCCTACAATGAGCAGTTCTTC.

In its sample, this clonotype ranks as medium-sized. This beta chain represents an off-target read in a library built for alpha chains; its size is of limited meaning. The rearrangement uses TRBV20-1 and TRBJ2-7; maybe TRBD2 (5 bases). CDR3 length: 15 residues. Between the trimmed V and J ends, which lost 2 bases and 3 bases, there was a span of 17 bases. The germline CDR1 and CDR2 sequences are DFQATT and SNEGSKA (reference sequence). CDR3 region: CSARSQSSPHYEQYF. CDR3 in DNA: TGCAGTGCTAGATCCCAGTCTAGCCCTCACTACGAGCAGTACTTC.

This clonotype is judged medium-sized. The library was designed around alpha chains, so this beta chain is a stray read whose abundance carries little weight. The chain uses TRBV12-3 or TRBV12-4 and TRBJ1-5, with 7 bases identical to TRBD1. CDR3 length: 16 amino acids. Unmatched junction bases numbered 13, after V lost 5 bases and J lost 6 bases. In DNA form, the CDR3 reads TGTGCCAGCAGTCCCGAGGGGGCAGGGGTAAGTCAGCCCCAGCATTTT. This encodes CASSPEGAGVSQPQHF.

This clonotype came up many times. This beta chain is a stray read from a library made for alpha chains; its abundance is not meaningful. The rearrangement links TRBV24-1 to TRBJ2-1; perhaps D is TRBD1 or TRBD2 (7 bases each). V dropped 3 bases and J dropped 0 bases, with 17 bases sitting between them. Germline V CDR1 and CDR2: KGHDR, SFDVKD. CDR3 length: 18 residues. The CDR3 loop is CATSDVPGGGHSYNEQFF. CDR3 nucleotide sequence: TGTGCCACCAGTGATGTCCCAGGGGGGGGCCACTCCTACAATGAGCAGTTCTTC.

Judged by abundance, this clonotype is medium-sized. Since the library was made to target alpha chains, this beta chain is a stray read and its abundance is not meaningful. The rearrangement links TRBV7-2 to TRBJ2-3; D possibly corresponds to TRBD2 (7 bases). Trimming pared 1 base from V and 2 bases from J, leaving 16 bases between. Per germline, CDR1 SGHTA and CDR2 FQGNSA. The CDR3 runs to 17 residues. CDR3 sequence reads: CASSLVGRGLPTDTQYF. CDR3 nucleotides: TGTGCCAGCAGCTTAGTGGGGCGGGGGCTCCCCACAGATACGCAGTATTTT.

Points on this clonotype: A library prepared for alpha chains yielded this beta chain as an off-target read; its size is of little meaning. V gene TRBV6-1 combines with J gene TRBJ1-4; no reliable D call. V was trimmed by 8 bases and J by 0 bases, leaving 10 bases between them. The germline gives CDR1 MNHNS, CDR2 SASEGT. The CDR3 sequence is 14 residues long. The DNA for the CDR3 is TGTGCCAGCTCCGACATCGCAACTAATGAAAAACTGTTTTTT. Encoded protein: CASSDIATNEKLFF.

With regard to this clonotype: The library was built for alpha chains, so this beta chain is an off-target read and its size means little. V gene TRBV3-1 combines with J gene TRBJ2-1; no clear D gene. The V end lost 1 base, the J end lost 9 bases, and 7 bases lay between the germline ends. Germline-derived CDR1 and CDR2 are LGHDT and YNNKEL (reference sequence). The CDR3 length is 12 residues. CDR3 loop: CASSQGGFEQFF. DNA for the CDR3: TGTGCCAGCAGCCAAGGGGGATTTGAGCAGTTCTTC.

A note on this clonotype: Within a library made for alpha chains, this beta chain is off target, and its count is uninformative. The chain employs TRBV29-1 and TRBJ2-1; D is perhaps TRBD1 (7 bases). The CDR3 contains 12 residues. V was clipped by 3 bases and J by 5 bases, with 8 bases between them. CDR1 and CDR2 (germline): SQVTM, ANQGSEA. CDR3 in DNA: TGCAGCGTTGACAGGGGGGACAATGAGCAGTTCTTC. Its translation: CSVDRGDNEQFF.